The source of this TCR beta chain is a study of radiation and T cells in renal cell carcinoma. The method was immunoSEQ multiplex PCR; TCRdb's version includes in-frame clones alone and lacks a portion of them. This table holds 70,000 or so clones, about 81% found once. Time point defined: blood 2 weeks post-SBRT. The treatment here: 15 Gy SBRT to primary tumor, nephrectomy 4 weeks later. Between the trimmed V and J ends, which lost 1 base and 1 base, there was a span of 10 bases. Germline CDR1 and CDR2: SGHDT and YYEEEE. CDR3 length: 15 amino acids. The rearrangement links TRBV5-6 to TRBJ2-3, with D maybe TRBD2 (7 bases). This receptor was taken from a man aged 55 to 70 with renal cell carcinoma. The specimen was blood, collected from a patient whose treatment included radiotherapy and nephrectomy. In nucleotides, the CDR3 is TGTGCCAGCAGCTTGTCGGGGGGCGGCACAGATACGCAGTATTTT. Protein: CASSLSGGGTDTQYF.